The T cell receptor (beta chain) under discussion was sequenced for a study of blood T cell repertoires in COVID-19. Whole-study context: Specimens from acute and convalescent COVID-19 originated in the United States, Italy and Spain.

Germline-derived CDR1 and CDR2 are MNHNY and SVGAGI (reference sequence). CDR3 length: 13 amino acids. J lost 6 bases, V lost 6 bases, and 5 bases had no gene match. Sequencing was performed with immunoSEQ multiplex PCR; in TCRdb, only in-frame clones are kept and a portion is missing. The profile covers around 130,000 clones, with around 88% appearing a single time and roughly 18% taken by the ten largest. This TCR derives from a man aged 50 or older with active or convalescent COVID-19. The chain is built from TRBV6-6 and TRBJ2-3, with 8 bases aligning to TRBD2. Sequences were obtained from peripheral blood. CDR3 protein: CASSGRDSDTQYF. The CDR3 DNA reads TGTGCCAGCAGCGGGAGGGATTCCGATACGCAGTATTTT.